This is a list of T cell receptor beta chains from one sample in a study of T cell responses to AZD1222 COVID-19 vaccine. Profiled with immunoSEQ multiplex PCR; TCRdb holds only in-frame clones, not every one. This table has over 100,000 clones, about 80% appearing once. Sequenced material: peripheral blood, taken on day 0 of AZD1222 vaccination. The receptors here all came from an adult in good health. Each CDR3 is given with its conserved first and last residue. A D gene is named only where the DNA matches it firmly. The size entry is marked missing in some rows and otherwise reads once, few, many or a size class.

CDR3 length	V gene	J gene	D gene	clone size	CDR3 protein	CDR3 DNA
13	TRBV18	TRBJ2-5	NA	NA	CASSPRVAETQYF	TGTGCCAGCTCACCAAGGGTGGCCGAGACCCAGTACTTC
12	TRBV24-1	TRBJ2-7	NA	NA	CATSARGYEQYF	TGTGCCACCAGTGCCAGGGGTTACGAGCAGTACTTC
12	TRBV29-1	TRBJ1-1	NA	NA	CSVESVGTEAFF	TGCAGCGTTGAATCGGTGGGCACTGAAGCTTTCTTT
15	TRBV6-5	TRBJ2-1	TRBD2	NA	CASSYSTSGLNEQFF	TGTGCCAGCAGTTACTCGACTAGCGGGTTGAATGAGCAGTTCTTC
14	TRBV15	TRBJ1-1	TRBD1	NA	CATTPTGTAHEAFF	TGTGCCACCACCCCGACCGGGACAGCTCATGAAGCTTTCTTT
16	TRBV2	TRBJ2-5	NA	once	CAASQGISRYQETQYF	TGTGCCGCCAGCCAGGGAATTTCTCGGTACCAAGAGACCCAGTACTTC
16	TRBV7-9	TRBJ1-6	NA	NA	CASSSPGGEDNSPLHF	TGTGCCAGCAGCTCCCCTGGGGGCGAAGATAATTCACCCCTCCACTTT
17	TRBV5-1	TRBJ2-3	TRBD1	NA	CASSLGVGQGAGDTQYF	TGCGCCAGCAGCTTGGGAGTGGGACAGGGGGCCGGAGATACGCAGTATTTT
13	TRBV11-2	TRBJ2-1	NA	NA	CASSLGDINEQFF	TGTGCCAGCAGCTTAGGGGACATCAATGAGCAGTTCTTC
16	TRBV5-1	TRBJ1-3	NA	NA	CASSLNGNPTGNTIYF	TGCGCCAGCAGCTTGAACGGCAATCCCACTGGAAACACCATATATTTT
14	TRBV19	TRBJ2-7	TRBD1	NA	CASRRQGRDYEQYF	TGTGCCAGTAGACGACAGGGGCGAGACTACGAGCAGTACTTC